The 8 T cell receptor beta chains given below trace back to one sample, sequenced in a study of T cell repertoires in cytomegalovirus infection. TCRdb reprocessed the reads via MiXCR and lists one record per CDR3 protein. The repertoire holds about 920,000 distinct CDR3 sequences, 31% seen once, with about an eighth in the top ten. These TCRs are of unknown antigen specificity. Sequenced here: cultured CD8+ T cells from PBMCs, sampled from culture after CMV antigen stimulation. Receptor source: a human donor in good health (CMV status not recorded). Some clones in this sample may be carry-over from other donors' samples.

In this sample, this clonotype turned up a few times. The CDR3: CASSPPTGVGANVLTF. For the CDR3, the DNA is TGTGCCAGCAGCCCCCCGACAGGGGTTGGGGCCAACGTCCTGACTTTC. This sequence joins TRBV7-6 and TRBJ2-6; 8 nucleotides match TRBD1. Germline V gene lookup returns CDR1 SGHVS and CDR2 FNYEAQ. The CDR3 length is 16 residues. V lost 5 bases and J lost 3; bases outside the gene matches: 6.

The gene calls are TRBV11-2 and TRBJ2-1; TRBD2 is a possible D gene (5 bases). This CDR3 region has 16 residues. The V end lost 4 bases, the J end lost 8 bases, and 21 bases lay between the germline ends. CDR1 is SGHAT, CDR2 FQNNGV, per germline. CDR3 loop: CASSSLLSDFRDEQFF. CDR3 DNA: TGTGCCAGCAGCTCACTCCTTTCGGACTTCCGAGATGAGCAGTTCTTC.

This rearrangement joins TRBV20-1 to TRBJ2-3, with no clear D. The CDR3 has 11 amino acids. The germline gives CDR1 DFQATT, CDR2 SNEGSKA (reference sequence). Deletions cut 6 bases from V and 4 bases from J, with 8 bases between. The CDR3 DNA sequence: TGCAGTGCAGCCTTTTCAGATACGCAGTATTTT. Amino acid sequence: CSAAFSDTQYF.

The chain recombines TRBV6-1 with TRBJ2-7; 7 bases agree with TRBD2. V lost 2 bases and J lost 1; bases outside the gene matches: 14. Germline V gene lookup returns CDR1 MNHNS and CDR2 SASEGT. The CDR3 covers 18 residues. The CDR3 DNA reads as TGTGCCAGCAGTGAACCCGTGGAGCGGGGTGCCTTTTCCTACGAGCAGTACTTC. Its translation: CASSEPVERGAFSYEQYF.

This clonotype appeared a few times. This chain connects TRBV12-3 or TRBV12-4 to TRBJ2-5; no firm D call. Trimming stripped 8 bases from V and 1 base from J, with 20 bases between. This CDR3 spans 16 amino acids. CDR3 coding DNA: TGTGCCAGCTCCCCCTGGCCCCTCGGGTCCCAAGAGACCCAGTACTTC. Translation gives CASSPWPLGSQETQYF.

The V and J genes are TRBV28 and TRBJ1-5; weak D call: TRBD1 (5 bases). V was cut by 7 bases and J by 4 bases, with 17 bases left in between. CDR3 length: 15 residues. The V gene's germline CDR1 is MDHEN and CDR2 SYDVKM. The CDR3 nucleotides are TGTGCCAGCATACCCCTACCCCAGGGAAATCAGCCCCAGCATTTT. Protein: CASIPLPQGNQPQHF. The full variable domain, in which reference TRBV28 and TRBJ1-5 provide the parts outside the CDR3, is DVKVTQSSRYLVKRTGEKVFLECVQDMDHENMFWYRQDPGLGLRLIYFSYDVKMKEKGDIPEGYSVSREKKERFSLILESASTNQTSMYLCASIPLPQGNQPQHFGDGTRLSIL.

This clonotype came up many times. V and J are TRBV7-8 and TRBJ2-3, with 8 bases matching TRBD1. Germline V gives CDR1 SGHVS, CDR2 FQNEAQ. The CDR3 sequence is 17 residues long. The junction had 11 bases not matched to a gene; V was cut back by 4 bases and J by 2 bases. The DNA of the CDR3 is TGTGCCAGCAGCTGGTTACCGGGACAGGCGAACACAGATACGCAGTATTTT. Its protein product is CASSWLPGQANTDTQYF.

A few counts support this clonotype. V usage is TRBV6-1 and J usage is TRBJ1-4; D is unresolved. The V end lost 8 bases, the J end lost 7 bases, and 14 bases lay between the germline ends. CDR3 length equals 13 residues. Germline V lookup: CDR1 MNHNS, CDR2 SASEGT. DNA for the CDR3: TGTGCCAGCCCAGATGATCCGGGTGAAAAACTGTTTTTT. This translates into CASPDDPGEKLFF.